The clone carrying this T cell receptor (beta chain) was seen a single time. Its antigen is unidentified. The sample comes from a study of cytomegalovirus exposure and HLA in healthy donors. Broader study findings: According to a later analysis, TCR clusters from the first cohort tended to co-occur in the 100 to 150 validation repertoires.

Data came from immunoSEQ multiplex PCR; TCRdb stores just in-frame clones and leaves some out. The table lists roughly 73,000 clones, 94% of them singletons. This CDR3 has 14 amino acids. J was trimmed by 2 bases and V by 5 bases; bases with no gene match: 4. Germline CDR1 ENHRY, CDR2 SYGVKD. The rearrangement joins TRBV10-3 to TRBJ2-7; 9 bases line up with TRBD1. Input material: PBMCs. The TCR comes from a young man in good health and CMV-seropositive. CDR3 protein: CAISKWDRAYEQYF. The CDR3 DNA reads TGTGCCATCAGTAAATGGGACAGGGCCTACGAGCAGTACTTC.